The 27 T cell receptor beta chains presented below share a single source sample, sequenced in a study of blood T cell repertoires in COVID-19. Method: immunoSEQ multiplex PCR; TCRdb's copy keeps in-frame clones and lacks some. The top ten clones hold nearly 7.5% of a sample with about 200,000 clones, approximately 80% of them seen once. The material sequenced was PBMCs or T cells enriched from blood (not recorded which). Receptors were obtained from a woman between 40 and 50 years old with acute COVID-19.

V usage is TRBV5-1 and J usage is TRBJ2-7; 9 nucleotides line up with TRBD1. The junction had 14 bases not matched to a gene; V was cut back by 4 bases and J by 6 bases. The CDR3 consists of 16 residues. Germline V gene lookup returns CDR1 SGHRS and CDR2 YFSETQ. The CDR3: CASSLGTAGQGREQYF. The CDR3 coding sequence is TGCGCCAGCAGCCTAGGTACCGCGGGACAGGGCCGCGAGCAGTACTTC.

This clone was seen repeatedly, ten times or more. The chain employs TRBV3-1 (or the pseudogene TRBV3-2) and TRBJ1-2; D might be TRBD1 (5 bases). This CDR3 has 15 amino acids. The V gene lost 4 bases and the J gene lost 8 bases, with 20 bases spanning the gap. Germline CDR1 reads LGHDT; CDR2 reads YNNKEL (reference sequence). The CDR3 loop reads CASSPTTTDFDGYTF. In DNA, the CDR3 is TGTGCCAGCAGCCCAACGACGACAGATTTCGACGGCTACACCTTC.

The chain recombines TRBV19 with TRBJ2-5; D not certain. The V end was cut by 3 bases, the J end by 1 base, with 6 bases between. Germline CDR1 reads LNHDA; CDR2 reads SQIVND (reference sequence). The CDR3 is made up of 13 amino acids. CDR3 residues: CASSIGFQETQYF. In DNA form, the CDR3 reads TGTGCCAGTAGTATCGGGTTCCAAGAGACCCAGTACTTC.

V is TRBV18 and J is TRBJ1-3; the D is unclear. Germline CDR1 reads KGHSH; CDR2 reads LQKENI. This CDR3 has 15 amino acids. V lost 6 bases to trimming and J lost 2 bases, with 14 bases between them. CDR3 in DNA: TGTGCCAGCTCCCAAGGACGGGGAACTGGAAACACCATATATTTT. Protein: CASSQGRGTGNTIYF.

This CDR3 reads CASSWTGGLSSYEQYF. The CDR3 DNA reads TGCGCCAGCAGCTGGACAGGGGGCCTTAGCTCCTACGAGCAGTACTTC. The rearrangement links TRBV5-1 to TRBJ2-7; the match to TRBD1 covers 11 bases. CDR1 is SGHRS and CDR2 is YFSETQ in the germline V gene. With 3 bases clipped from V and 0 bases from J, the junction kept 5 bases outside the gene matches. This CDR3 has 16 residues. Full variable domain (remainder filled in from reference TRBV5-1 and TRBJ2-7): KAGVTQTPRYLIKTRGQQVTLSCSPISGHRSVSWYQQTPGQGLQFLFEYFSETQRNKGNFPGRFSGRQFSNSRSEMNVSTLELGDSALYLCASSWTGGLSSYEQYFGPGTRLTVT.

The gene calls are TRBV10-3 and TRBJ1-5; 9 bases are shared with TRBD1. The V segment lost 6 bases and the J segment 0 bases; nucleotides outside the gene matches: 6. The germline CDR1 and CDR2 sequences are ENHRY and SYGVKD. The CDR3 is 16 amino acids. The CDR3 sequence: CAIRDGTGISNQPQHF. The CDR3 coding sequence is TGTGCCATCAGAGACGGGACAGGGATTAGCAATCAGCCCCAGCATTTT.

This rearrangement joins TRBV28 to TRBJ1-2, with 10 bases identical to TRBD1. The J segment lost 6 bases and the V segment lost 4 bases, leaving 8 bases of the junction unmatched. Germline CDR1 MDHEN, CDR2 SYDVKM. This CDR3 is 15 amino acids long. The CDR3 nucleotides read TGTGCCAGCAGTTCCCCGACAGGGGGCATCGATGGCTACACCTTC. This translates into CASSSPTGGIDGYTF.

The V call is TRBV2, the J call TRBJ1-1; D not certain. Germline V lookup: CDR1 SNHLY, CDR2 FYNNEI. This CDR3 is 13 amino acids long. Trimming took off 7 bases at V and 1 base at J, with 10 bases between the two ends. The CDR3 bases are TGTGCCAGCAAGTTGAGCGGGAACACTGAAGCTTTCTTT. Translating gives CASKLSGNTEAFF.

The chain has TRBV20-1 and TRBJ1-2, with D perhaps matching TRBD1 (6 bases). This CDR3 has 13 residues. Between the trimmed V and J ends, which lost 3 bases and 7 bases, there was a span of 15 bases. Germline V CDR1 and CDR2: DFQATT, SNEGSKA (reference sequence). CDR3: CSASMSGAGGYTF. The CDR3 nucleotides read TGCAGTGCTAGTATGTCAGGGGCGGGTGGCTACACCTTC.

This clone was counted once. The rearrangement links TRBV6-6 to TRBJ1-5; D not certain. Germline V lookup: CDR1 MNHNY, CDR2 SVGAGI (reference sequence). The ends were cut back, 2 bases at V and 7 bases at J, with 15 bases in the middle. There are 15 residues in the CDR3. As DNA, the CDR3 is TGTGCCAGCAGTTACACGGAGGCACTAGGGCAGCCCCAGCATTTT. Translating it yields CASSYTEALGQPQHF.

The chain recombines TRBV11-3 with TRBJ2-6; D is uncertain. The V gene's germline CDR1 is SGHNT and CDR2 YENEEA. The germline V and J ends were trimmed by 2 bases and 1 base, with 6 bases remaining between them. This CDR3 is 15 amino acids long. The CDR3 DNA reads TGTGCCAGCAGCTTACCGACTTCTGGGGCCAACGTCCTGACTTTC. The encoded protein is CASSLPTSGANVLTF.

This chain uses TRBV7-9 with TRBJ2-2; D may be TRBD1 (6 bases). CDR1 is SEHNR and CDR2 is FQNEAQ in the germline V gene (reference sequence). V gave up 5 bases and J gave up 3 bases, with 13 bases separating them. The CDR3 extends over 15 amino acids. CDR3 sequence reads: CASSLGQRYTGELFF. As DNA, the CDR3 is TGTGCCAGCAGCCTCGGACAGAGATACACCGGGGAGCTGTTTTTT.

This chain links TRBV7-9 with TRBJ2-7; D possibly corresponds to TRBD1 (5 bases). Germline V gene lookup returns CDR1 SEHNR and CDR2 FQNEAQ (reference sequence). This CDR3 comprises 12 residues. Trimming shortened V by 5 bases and J by 6 bases, and 11 bases separated the two germline ends. The CDR3 spells CASSPPGPEQYF. The CDR3 DNA sequence: TGTGCCAGCAGCCCTCCAGGGCCCGAGCAGTACTTC.

This chain uses TRBV20-1 with TRBJ2-7; 10 nucleotides agree with TRBD2. CDR1 DFQATT and CDR2 SNEGSKA come from the germline V gene (reference sequence). The CDR3 is 14 amino acids. V lost 3 bases and J lost 9; bases outside the gene matches: 11. The CDR3 sequence: CSASGSSGRRGQYF. Written as DNA, the CDR3 is TGCAGTGCTAGTGGGTCTAGCGGGAGAAGGGGGCAGTACTTC.

The chain uses TRBV9 and TRBJ2-1; possible D gene TRBD1, 6 bases. Germline values: CDR1 SGDLS, CDR2 YYNGEE. The ends were cut back, 4 bases at V and 4 bases at J, with 15 bases in the middle. This CDR3 contains 15 residues. The CDR3 DNA is TGTGCCAGCAGCTCAAATCAAGGGGGATACAATGAGCAGTTCTTC. The encoded protein is CASSSNQGGYNEQFF.

This clone was counted only a few times. The chain joins TRBV2 to TRBJ2-1; 9 positions match TRBD2. V gave up 2 bases and J gave up 6 bases; unmatched junction bases: 8. The germline gives CDR1 SNHLY, CDR2 FYNNEI. CDR3 length: 16 residues. Here the CDR3 DNA reads TGTGCCAGCAGTGAAAGTGGGCTAGCGGGGATCAATGAGCAGTTCTTC. Translating it yields CASSESGLAGINEQFF.

The chain recombines TRBV7-9 with TRBJ1-1; D might be TRBD1 (6 bases). The germline V gene has CDR1 SEHNR and CDR2 FQNEAQ (reference sequence). This CDR3 comprises 16 residues. Between the trimmed V and J ends, which lost 4 bases and 0 bases, there was a span of 15 bases. The CDR3 sequence is CASSYNTGSMNTEAFF. Written as DNA, the CDR3 is TGTGCCAGCAGCTACAATACAGGGTCCATGAACACTGAAGCTTTCTTT.

This clone was seen a single time. The CDR3 region has the DNA TGTGCCAGCAGCTTAGATGGTGCCGCTGGGGGGAATTCACCCCTCCACTTT. Its protein is CASSLDGAAGGNSPLHF. The chain employs TRBV7-9 and TRBJ1-6, with D tentatively TRBD1 (5 bases). The CDR3 covers 17 residues. V dropped 1 base and J dropped 7 bases, with 17 bases sitting between them. Germline CDR1 SEHNR, CDR2 FQNEAQ (reference sequence).

The chain combines TRBV2 with TRBJ1-1; 8 bases align to TRBD1. V was clipped by 1 base and J by 2 bases; unmatched bases: 3. The CDR3 runs 15 residues. The germline gives CDR1 SNHLY, CDR2 FYNNEI. In DNA form, the CDR3 reads TGTGCCAGCAGTGAAGGGGCAGGGGGCAACACTGAAGCTTTCTTT. Amino acid sequence: CASSEGAGGNTEAFF.

The V gene is TRBV6-6, the J gene TRBJ2-1; D is unclear. CDR3 length: 13 amino acids. Per germline, CDR1 MNHNY and CDR2 SVGAGI (reference sequence). Trimming shortened V by 5 bases and J by 6 bases, and 11 bases separated the two germline ends. CDR3 DNA: TGTGCCAGCAGTGAGAGTCCGGGCAATGAGCAGTTCTTC. The encoded protein is CASSESPGNEQFF.

The rearrangement links TRBV6-5 to TRBJ1-4; maybe TRBD1 (5 bases). V shed 6 bases and J shed 7 bases, with 18 bases lying between them. This CDR3 is 15 amino acids long. Germline V gene data show CDR1 as MNHEY and CDR2 as SVGAGI. CDR3 DNA: TGTGCCAGCAGATCATCAGCCGTTCAGGGTGAAAAACTGTTTTTT. Residues: CASRSSAVQGEKLFF.

The rearrangement joins TRBV3-1 (or the pseudogene TRBV3-2) to TRBJ1-2, with D possibly TRBD1 on 6 matching bases. This CDR3 is built from 16 residues. CDR1 is LGHDT and CDR2 is YNNKEL in the germline V gene (reference sequence). V was shortened by 0 bases and J by 1 base, with 12 bases between the two germline ends. CDR3 in amino acids: CASSQDSTGINYGYTF. Written as DNA, the CDR3 is TGTGCCAGCAGCCAAGACTCCACAGGGATTAACTATGGCTACACCTTC.

CDR3 sequence: CASSSLGLAGRTDTQYF. CDR3 in DNA: TGTGCCAGCAGCTCACTCGGACTAGCGGGGCGCACAGATACGCAGTATTTT. This rearrangement joins TRBV7-9 to TRBJ2-3, with 12 bases lining up with TRBD2. Germline V lookup: CDR1 SEHNR, CDR2 FQNEAQ (reference sequence). V gave up 4 bases and J gave up 1 base; unmatched junction bases: 6. This CDR3 has 17 amino acids.

This rearrangement joins TRBV6-2 or TRBV6-3 to TRBJ2-7, with TRBD1 as a possible D gene (5 bases). The CDR3 spans 14 residues. V was cut by 5 bases and J by 2 bases, with 13 bases left in between. Germline V gives CDR1 MNHEY, CDR2 SVGEGT. The CDR3 DNA is TGTGCCAGCAGTCCCCAGGGCCTCGCCTACGAGCAGTACTTC. This gives the protein CASSPQGLAYEQYF.

The gene calls are TRBV30 and TRBJ2-7; D is possibly TRBD2 (6 bases). This CDR3 spans 11 amino acids. Germline V CDR1 and CDR2: GTSNPN, SVGIG (reference sequence). Trimming pared 3 bases from V and 4 bases from J, leaving 7 bases between. The CDR3 DNA reads as TGTGCCTGGAGCGCGGGGTACGAGCAGTACTTC. Protein: CAWSAGYEQYF.

This sequence joins TRBV5-1 and TRBJ1-6; D unclear. V was trimmed by 3 bases and J by 9 bases, leaving 16 bases between them. Per germline, CDR1 SGHRS and CDR2 YFSETQ. The CDR3 totals 15 residues. The CDR3 bases are TGCGCCAGCAGCTCAACCGACATTCCCTTTTCACCCCTCCACTTT. As protein: CASSSTDIPFSPLHF.

This chain links TRBV4-1 with TRBJ1-2; the match to TRBD1 covers 7 bases. The CDR3 sequence is 18 residues long. Germline CDR1 reads MGHRA; CDR2 reads YSYEKL. V dropped 0 bases and J dropped 5; count of bases not matched to a gene: 15. As DNA, the CDR3 is TGCGCCAGCAGCCAAGAAATCTCCCACGGGACAGAGTATTATGGCTACACCTTC. The encoded protein is CASSQEISHGTEYYGYTF.